This T cell receptor (beta chain) was profiled in a study of blood T cell repertoires in COVID-19. Whole-study context: The analysed material was cDNA or gDNA that came from T cells, B-cell-depleted T cells, or PBMCs.

This CDR3 contains 15 residues. V lost 5 bases and J 1 base, leaving 12 bases between the germline ends. Per germline, CDR1 MNHEY and CDR2 SMNVEV (reference sequence). As handled by the study authors: Cell counts per sample came from amplifying reference gene primers. The protocol was immunoSEQ multiplex PCR, while the TCRdb copy is restricted to in-frame clones and leaves out a portion. V and J calls and clone size are given by that table; D and trimming were obtained from the DNA. The table shows fewer than 70,000 clones, with around 80% occurring only once. This sequence joins TRBV27 and TRBJ2-1, with unresolved D. The sequence was collected from a woman aged 80 or over with acute or convalescent COVID-19. Sequenced input: peripheral blood. CDR3 sequence reads: CASSPNSQSYNEQFF. The CDR3 region has the DNA TGTGCCAGCAGTCCCAATTCGCAGTCCTACAATGAGCAGTTCTTC.